This TCR beta chain was identified in a study of cytomegalovirus exposure and HLA in healthy donors. The PCR contained 60 Vbeta and 13 Jbeta primers. Sequencing used immunoSEQ multiplex PCR; TCRdb keeps in-frame clones, though not all of them. The sample shows over 150,000 clones, 70% to 80% of them seen only once. Findings of the study overall: Previous analysis showed most TCR beta V segments were productive about 87% or about 30% of the time.

Germline V gene data show CDR1 as GTSNPN and CDR2 as SVGIG (reference sequence). The V end was cut by 4 bases, the J end by 2 bases, with 11 bases between. The length of the CDR3 is 13 residues. A note on this clone: What it binds is not known.

This clonotype was obtained from a woman between 50 and 59 years old in good health and CMV-seronegative. The J gene is TRBJ1-1, the V gene TRBV30; D may be TRBD1 (5 bases). The material sequenced was PBMCs. The CDR3 nucleotides read TGTGCCTGGAATCCGACAGCAAACACTGAAGCTTTCTTT. It is translated as CAWNPTANTEAFF.